This T cell receptor (beta chain) was recovered during a study of blood T cell repertoires in COVID-19. This clone is a singleton in its sample. Clones were read by immunoSEQ multiplex PCR, and TCRdb kept only the in-frame ones, dropping some. Here the sample spans about 240,000 clones, 85% to 90% being singletons. Trimming at V came to 5 bases and at J to 4 bases, leaving 15 bases not matched to a gene. Germline V gene sequence: CDR1 SGHVS, CDR2 FQNEAQ. CDR3 length equals 18 residues. Material: PBMCs or T cells enriched from blood (not recorded which). The J gene is TRBJ2-3, the V gene TRBV7-8; 10 bases are shared with TRBD2. The clonotype comes from a woman in her thirties who had recovered from COVID-19. DNA for the CDR3: TGTGCCAGCAGCGACAAGGCCCTCCTAGCGGGAGTTGCAGATACGCAGTATTTT. Translating it yields CASSDKALLAGVADTQYF.